This T cell receptor beta chain was identified during a study of cytomegalovirus exposure and HLA in healthy donors. Study-level findings and limits: The study recorded 160 or so TCR beta chains that were cytomegalovirus-associated. Rarity held for most TCR sequences, but there were some public TCRs that occurred in many donors. Three CMV-associated chains proved CMV antigen-specific in vitro.

In regard to this clone: The antigen is unknown.

Profiling relied on immunoSEQ multiplex PCR, and the TCRdb table lists in-frame clones only, not all of them. The repertoire has fewer than 140,000 clones, roughly 90% of them found once; the top ten carry less than 2%. The roughly 120-subject validation cohort, separate from the approximately 670-subject first cohort, included the donors. The CDR3 has 14 residues. CDR1 is MDHEN, CDR2 SYDVKM, per germline. V dropped 9 bases and J dropped 5 bases, with 19 bases sitting between them. Sequenced: PBMCs. The chain uses TRBV28 and TRBJ2-5; D is possibly TRBD2 (6 bases). The receptor comes from a woman aged 18-30 years in good health and CMV-seropositive. The CDR3 region is CASWMGGAGETQYF. CDR3 DNA: TGTGCCAGTTGGATGGGTGGGGCGGGGGAGACCCAGTACTTC.